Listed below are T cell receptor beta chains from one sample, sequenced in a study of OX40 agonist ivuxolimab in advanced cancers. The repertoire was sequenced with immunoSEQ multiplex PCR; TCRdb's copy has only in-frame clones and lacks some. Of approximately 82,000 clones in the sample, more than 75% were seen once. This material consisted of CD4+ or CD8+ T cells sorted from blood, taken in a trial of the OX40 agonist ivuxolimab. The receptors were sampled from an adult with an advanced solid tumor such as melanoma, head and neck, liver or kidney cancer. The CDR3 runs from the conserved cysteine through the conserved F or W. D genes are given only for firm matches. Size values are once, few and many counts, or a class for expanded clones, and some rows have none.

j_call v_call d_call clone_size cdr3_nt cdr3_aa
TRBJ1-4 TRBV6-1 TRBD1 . TGTGCCAGCGGGACAGGGGATGCAACTAATGAAAAACTGTTTTTT CASGTGDATNEKLFF
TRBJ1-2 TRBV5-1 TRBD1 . TGCGCCAGCAGCCTGACAGGGACGAACTATGGCTACACCTTC CASSLTGTNYGYTF
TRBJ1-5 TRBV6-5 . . TGTGCCAGCAGCGATCCGGGGGGACAGCCCCAGCATTTT CASSDPGGQPQHF
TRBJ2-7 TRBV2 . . TGTGCCAGCAGGGGGGCCTCCTACGAGCAGTACTTC CASRGASYEQYF
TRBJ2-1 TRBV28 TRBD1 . TGTGCCAGCAGTTTTCCCGGGACAGAGTACAATGAGCAGTTCTTC CASSFPGTEYNEQFF
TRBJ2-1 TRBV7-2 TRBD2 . TGTGCCAGCAGCTTAGGGGCGGGAGTCCTTTACAATGAGCAGTTCTTC CASSLGAGVLYNEQFF
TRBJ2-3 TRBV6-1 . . TGTGCCAGCAGTGAAGGACAGCCTAGCACAGATACGCAGTATTTT CASSEGQPSTDTQYF
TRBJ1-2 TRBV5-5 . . TGTGCCAGCAGCTTTGGGGGTCCTGGAGTGGGTGGCTACACCTTC CASSFGGPGVGGYTF
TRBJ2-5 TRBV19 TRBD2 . TGTGCCAGCGGACTAGCGGGAGGGCCGTGGGAGACCCAGTACTTC CASGLAGGPWETQYF
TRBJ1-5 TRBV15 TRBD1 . TGTGCCACTAGAACAGGGGATGGCAATCAGCCCCAGCATTTT CATRTGDGNQPQHF
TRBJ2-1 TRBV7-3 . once TGTGCCAGCAGGTCCCCCCGTGACGATGAGCAGTTCTTC CASRSPRDDEQFF
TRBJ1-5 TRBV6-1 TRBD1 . TGTGCCAGCGCCGGGACAGGGGATGCTCAGCCCCAGCATTTT CASAGTGDAQPQHF
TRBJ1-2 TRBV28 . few TGTGCCAGCACCCTTGGCAGGGCCTATGGCTACACCTTC CASTLGRAYGYTF
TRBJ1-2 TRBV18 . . TGTGCCAGCTCACCACTTGGGGGCAAGAACTATGGCTACACCTTC CASSPLGGKNYGYTF
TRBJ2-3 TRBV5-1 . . TGCGCCAGCAGCTCAGGCGGACAGACCACAGATACGCAGTATTTT CASSSGGQTTDTQYF
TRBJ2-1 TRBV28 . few TGTGCCAGCAGTCCCCGGAGTCACTACAGCTATGAGCAGTTCTTC CASSPRSHYSYEQFF
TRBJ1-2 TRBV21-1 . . TGTGCCAGCAGCAAAGCGCTTTTCTCCCGGGGGCCCGAGGTGGGTGGCTACACCTTC CASSKALFSRGPEVGGYTF
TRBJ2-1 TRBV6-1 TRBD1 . TGTGCCAGCAGTGCGAGGGACAGGGGAACCAATGAGCAGTTCTTC CASSARDRGTNEQFF
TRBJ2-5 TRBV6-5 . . TGTGCCAGCACCCAAGGAAACCAAGAGACCCAGTACTTC CASTQGNQETQYF
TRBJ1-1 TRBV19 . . TGTGCCAGTACCCTGGGACCGAAGGCGACTGAAGCTTTCTTT CASTLGPKATEAFF
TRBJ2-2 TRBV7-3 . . TGTGCCAGCAGCCCATCGGGGCAGTTGAACACCGGGGAGCTGTTTTTT CASSPSGQLNTGELFF
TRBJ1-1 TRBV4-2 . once TGTGCCAGCAGCCAAGATGTCAGGGGTTCCTCCACTGAAGCTTTCTTT CASSQDVRGSSTEAFF
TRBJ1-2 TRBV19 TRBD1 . TGTGCCAGTAGTACGGGACAGGGGCACTACTATGGCTACACCTTC CASSTGQGHYYGYTF
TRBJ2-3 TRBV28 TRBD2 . TGTGCCAGCAGCCCCCAGCGGGAGTACACAGATACGCAGTATTTT CASSPQREYTDTQYF
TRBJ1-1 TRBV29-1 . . TGCAGCGTTGGGGGACTGAACATGAACACTGAAGCTTTCTTT CSVGGLNMNTEAFF
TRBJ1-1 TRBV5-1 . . TGCGCCAGCAGCCAGGGACACGACACTGAAGCTTTCTTT CASSQGHDTEAFF
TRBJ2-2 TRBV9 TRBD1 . TGTGCCAGCAGCTCCCGGACAGGGCCGAACACCGGGGAGCTGTTTTTT CASSSRTGPNTGELFF
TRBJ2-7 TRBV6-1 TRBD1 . TGTGCCAGCAAACCGGGACAGGGGAGTTACGAGCAGTACTTC CASKPGQGSYEQYF
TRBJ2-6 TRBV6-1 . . TGTGCCAGCAGTGAAGCCGTGGGCTCTGGGGCCAACGTCCTGACTTTC CASSEAVGSGANVLTF
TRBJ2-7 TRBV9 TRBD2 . TGTGCCAGCAGCGTAGCTGTAGCGGGCCCCTACGAGCAGTACTTC CASSVAVAGPYEQYF
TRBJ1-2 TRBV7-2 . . TGTGCCAGCAGCCCGGGACGGATCTATGGCTACACCTTC CASSPGRIYGYTF
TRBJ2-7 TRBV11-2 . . TGTGCCAGCAGCTTACGCCCCTACGAGCAGTACTTC CASSLRPYEQYF
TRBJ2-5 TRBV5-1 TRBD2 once TGCGCCAGCAGCTCGCAAGGGCGGGAGGAGACCCAGTACTTC CASSSQGREETQYF
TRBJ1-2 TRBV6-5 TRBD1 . TGTGCCAGCAGTAGTAACAGGGGAGCTGGCTACACCTTC CASSSNRGAGYTF
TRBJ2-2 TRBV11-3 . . TGTGCCAGCAGCCTTGGATTTTTGTCGGGGGAGCTGTTTTTT CASSLGFLSGELFF
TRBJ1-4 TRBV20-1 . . TGCAGTTGCGGGACAAGCGAAAAACTGTTTTTT CSCGTSEKLFF
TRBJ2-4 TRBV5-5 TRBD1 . TGTGCCAGCAGCCCGGCCGGGACAGACAAAAACATTCAGTACTTC CASSPAGTDKNIQYF
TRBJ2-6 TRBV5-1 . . TGCGCCACCCGGGAAATACCCCGGGGAGGGGCCAACGTCCTGACTTTC CATREIPRGGANVLTF
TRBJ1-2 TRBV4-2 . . TGTGCCAGCAGCCAAGATTGGTCTCGGGGGGGCTACACCTTC CASSQDWSRGGYTF
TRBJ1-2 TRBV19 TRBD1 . TGTGCCAGTAGCAGACAGGGGTTTAGTGGCTACACCTTC CASSRQGFSGYTF
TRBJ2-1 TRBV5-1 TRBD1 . TGCGCCAGCAGCTCCTCCGGGACAGGGATTTGGGAGCAGTTCTTC CASSSSGTGIWEQFF
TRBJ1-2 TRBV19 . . TGTGCCAGTAGTATAGGCGACTCTAGGCTTGGCTACACCTTC CASSIGDSRLGYTF
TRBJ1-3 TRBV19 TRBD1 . TGTGCCAGTAGCCTAGAAGGACAGGGGGCTTTCACTGGAAACACCATATATTTT CASSLEGQGAFTGNTIYF
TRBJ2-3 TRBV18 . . TGTGCCAGCTCGGACCGTCTTCCCCCAGATACGCAGTATTTT CASSDRLPPDTQYF
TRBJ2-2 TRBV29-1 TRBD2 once TGCAGCGCCTCCTCCGGGAGGACATCGAACACCGGGGAGCTGTTTTTT CSASSGRTSNTGELFF
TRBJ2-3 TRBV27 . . TGTGCCAGCAGGGATGTTAGCGCGGGGAAAGATACGCAGTATTTT CASRDVSAGKDTQYF